This T cell receptor beta chain was captured in a study of a mutant IDH1 vaccine in newly diagnosed glioma. Looking at the study overall: There were about 60% males and around 38% females among treated patients, whose mean age was approximately 38 years.

The CDR3 runs 15 residues. CDR1 and CDR2 (germline): KGHSH, LQKENI. V shed 6 bases and J 3 bases; nucleotides not matched to a gene: 8. Noted time point: week 35, safety follow-up. The study gave 300 ug of mutant IDH1 20-mer peptide per vaccine dose, with topical imiquimod. The repertoire was sequenced with immunoSEQ multiplex PCR; TCRdb's copy has only in-frame clones and lacks some. The top ten hold approximately 4.7% of the sample, which has about 44,000 clones, under 90% seen once. In regard to this clone: The antigen is not known.

V usage is TRBV18 and J usage is TRBJ2-3; 8 nucleotides line up with TRBD2. The TCR sequence derives from a woman in her thirties or forties with glioma. Some clones in this sample may be carry-over from other donors' samples. The specimen comprised PBMCs, sampled from a glioma patient whose treatment included an IDH1 peptide vaccine. This chain's CDR3 is CASSPGTSSTDTQYF. The CDR3 bases are TGTGCCAGCTCCCCCGGGACTAGTTCAACAGATACGCAGTATTTT.